What follows are 18 T cell receptor beta chains derived from one specimen sequenced in a study of human T cells and chemical hapten exposure. MiXCR was run by TCRdb on the RACE reads, yielding one entry per CDR3 protein. Counted here are tens of thousands of distinct CDR3 sequences, around 7% occurring once; the ten biggest clones make up 8% to 10%. Specified time point: healthy volunteer bleed at 2 weeks. From whole blood left unfractionated, total RNA was extracted. Sequences were obtained from whole blood. The receptors originated from a human donor in good health. Some clones in this sample may be carry-over from other donors' samples.

A few counts support this clonotype. This chain joins TRBV5-1 and TRBJ1-1; tentatively, D is TRBD1 (5 bases). The germline gives CDR1 SGHRS, CDR2 YFSETQ. This CDR3 has 15 amino acids. V was clipped by 0 bases and J by 5 bases, with 14 bases between them. This CDR3 reads CASSLGGQGVTEAFF. The CDR3 bases are TGCGCCAGCAGCTTGGGCGGTCAGGGTGTAACTGAAGCTTTCTTT.

This clonotype was seen many times. The chain uses TRBV5-1 and TRBJ2-1; tentative D call: TRBD1 (5 bases). The CDR3 runs to 15 residues. Germline V gene data show CDR1 as SGHRS and CDR2 as YFSETQ. The V gene lost 0 bases and the J gene lost 4 bases, with 11 bases spanning the gap. The CDR3 loop is CASSLARARYNEQFF. CDR3 DNA: TGCGCCAGCAGCTTGGCCAGGGCTAGATACAATGAGCAGTTCTTC.

The chain joins TRBV7-8 to TRBJ2-5, with 11 bases fitting TRBD1. The CDR3 extends over 14 amino acids. The V and J ends lost 3 bases and 5 bases, in that order; junction bases with no gene match: 2. Germline assignment: CDR1 SGHVS and CDR2 FQNEAQ. The chain's CDR3 is CASSLDRGPETQYF. DNA for the CDR3: TGTGCCAGCAGCTTGGACAGGGGGCCGGAGACCCAGTACTTC.

This clonotype was recorded many times. The chain recombines TRBV20-1 with TRBJ1-1, with D unclear. This CDR3 has 11 amino acids. Germline CDR1 DFQATT, CDR2 SNEGSKA (reference sequence). Trimming took 7 bases from V and 5 from J, leaving 11 bases between them. In DNA form, the CDR3 reads TGCAGTGTTCAGCGGACGACTGAAGCTTTCTTT. Translating gives CSVQRTTEAFF.

This clonotype was counted ten times or more. The chain employs TRBV6-2 or TRBV6-3 and TRBJ1-5; 7 bases align to TRBD1. The V gene end was trimmed by 6 bases and the J gene end by 0 bases; junction bases not matched to a gene: 8. The CDR3 is made up of 16 amino acids. CDR1 MNHEY and CDR2 SVGEGT come from the germline V gene. CDR3 DNA sequence: TGTGCCAGCAGACCCTTACAGGGGCTTAGCAATCAGCCCCAGCATTTT. Amino acids: CASRPLQGLSNQPQHF.

This clonotype was counted ten times or more. The V and J genes are TRBV2 and TRBJ1-1; D might be TRBD1 (6 bases). The CDR3 loop spans 16 amino acids. V was pared by 6 bases and J by 5 bases, with 22 bases between. Germline CDR1 SNHLY, CDR2 FYNNEI. The CDR3 DNA is TGTGCCAGCAGCTCAAACCGGCAGGGGCATGGGACTGAAGCTTTCTTT. Its protein product is CASSSNRQGHGTEAFF.

As for this clonotype: This may be a read error: a much more frequent sequence differs by one nucleotide. Since the CDR3 does not end with the conserved phenylalanine or tryptophan, this likely comes from a read error. The rearrangement links TRBV12-3 or TRBV12-4 to TRBJ2-5; 10 bases agree with TRBD1. The CDR3 runs to 14 residues. The junction had 2 bases not matched to a gene; V was cut back by 3 bases and J by 4 bases. In DNA form, the CDR3 reads TGTGCCAGCAGTTTGACAGGGGGCGGAGAGACCCAGTACCTC. It translates to CASSLTGGGETQYL.

V and J are TRBV5-1 and TRBJ2-7; 7 bases match TRBD1. The CDR3 has 13 residues. J was trimmed by 3 bases and V by 4 bases; bases with no gene match: 4. Germline V gives CDR1 SGHRS, CDR2 YFSETQ. The CDR3 DNA reads TGCGCCAGCAGCCGGGACAGCTTCTACGAGCAGTACTTC. Amino acid sequence: CASSRDSFYEQYF.

The CDR3 loop is CAISESVAGTDYNEQFF. CDR3 bases: TGTGCCATCAGTGAGTCGGTAGCGGGGACTGATTACAATGAGCAGTTCTTC. This chain links TRBV10-3 with TRBJ2-1; 8 bases agree with TRBD2. This CDR3 region has 17 residues. The germline V gene has CDR1 ENHRY and CDR2 SYGVKD. J lost 4 bases, V lost 0 bases, and 8 bases had no gene match.

This clonotype showed up just a few times. The rearrangement joins TRBV28 to TRBJ2-5; D tentatively reads TRBD1 or TRBD2 (5 bases each). This CDR3 is 16 amino acids long. Trimming pared 6 bases from V and 1 base from J, leaving 18 bases between. Germline CDR1 and CDR2: MDHEN and SYDVKM. The CDR3 spells CASRVGVVDPQETQYF. The CDR3 DNA sequence: TGTGCCAGCAGGGTGGGGGTAGTCGACCCCCAAGAGACCCAGTACTTC.

The chain links TRBV7-9 to TRBJ2-5; 7 bases align to TRBD1. From germline, CDR1 is SEHNR and CDR2 FQNEAQ (reference sequence). J was trimmed by 2 bases and V by 6 bases; bases with no gene match: 15. This CDR3 spans 17 amino acids. CDR3: CASSSGAGTVGQETQYF. The DNA of the CDR3 is TGTGCCAGCAGTTCCGGGGCCGGGACAGTGGGACAAGAGACCCAGTACTTC.

In this sample, this clonotype turned up a few times. This chain uses TRBV19 with TRBJ2-2; D is possibly TRBD1 (5 bases). CDR1 and CDR2 (germline): LNHDA, SQIVND (reference sequence). V lost 7 bases and J 5 bases, leaving 14 bases between the germline ends. The CDR3 loop spans 14 amino acids. The CDR3 sequence: CASTPPRETGELFF. DNA of the CDR3: TGTGCCAGTACCCCACCCAGGGAAACCGGGGAGCTGTTTTTT. Complete variable domain (other parts from reference TRBV19 and TRBJ2-2): DGGITQSPKYLFRKEGQNVTLSCEQNLNHDAMYWYRQDPGQGLRLIYYSQIVNDFQKGDIAEGYSVSREKKESFPLTVTSAQKNPTAFYLCASTPPRETGELFFGEGSRLTVL.

This clonotype was seen ten or more times. This chain links TRBV6-1 with TRBJ2-3, with 7 positions matching TRBD2. The CDR3 sequence is 16 residues long. V dropped 7 bases and J dropped 0; count of bases not matched to a gene: 10. CDR1 and CDR2 (germline): MNHNS, SASEGT. Written as DNA, the CDR3 is TGTGCCAGCAAAGAACGGGCTAGCGGCAGCACAGATACGCAGTATTTT. As protein: CASKERASGSTDTQYF.

Ten or more counts support this clonotype. V usage is TRBV5-4 and J usage is TRBJ2-3, with D unresolved. Trimming removed 1 base at V and 2 bases at J, with 8 bases between. Germline values: CDR1 SGHNT, CDR2 YYREEE (reference sequence). This CDR3 spans 14 amino acids. DNA for the CDR3: TGTGCCAGCAGCTTGCTGGATAACACAGATACGCAGTATTTT. This translates into CASSLLDNTDTQYF.

The chain has TRBV12-3 or TRBV12-4 and TRBJ1-3; tentatively, D is TRBD1 (5 bases). V was clipped by 7 bases and J by 0 bases, with 10 bases between them. The CDR3 is made up of 14 amino acids. The DNA for the CDR3 is TGTGCCAGCATCAATCAGGGCTCTGGAAACACCATATATTTT. This codes for CASINQGSGNTIYF.

This clonotype was seen more than once but under ten times. The chain joins TRBV15 to TRBJ1-1; TRBD1 is a possible D gene (5 bases). The V gene lost 1 base and the J gene lost 3 bases, with 18 bases spanning the gap. The V gene's germline CDR1 is LNHNV and CDR2 YYDKDF (reference sequence). The CDR3 totals 17 residues. This CDR3 is CATSRGRRGFRDTEAFF. CDR3 in DNA: TGTGCCACCAGCAGAGGCCGACGGGGGTTTCGGGACACTGAAGCTTTCTTT. Drawing the rest from reference TRBV15 and TRBJ1-1, the complete variable domain is DAMVIQNPRYQVTQFGKPVTLSCSQTLNHNVMYWYQQKSSQAPKLLFHYYDKDFNNEADTPDNFQSRRPNTSFCFLDIRSPGLGDTAMYLCATSRGRRGFRDTEAFFGQGTRLTVV.

This chain connects TRBV7-9 to TRBJ2-5; no reliable D call. The germline V and J ends were trimmed by 7 bases and 2 bases, with 17 bases remaining between them. Per germline, CDR1 SEHNR and CDR2 FQNEAQ (reference sequence). The CDR3 is made up of 15 amino acids. The CDR3 loop reads CASTTTYGEQETQYF. DNA of the CDR3: TGTGCCAGCACCACAACGTACGGCGAGCAAGAGACCCAGTACTTC.

This clonotype was detected ten times or more. The gene calls are TRBV7-2 and TRBJ1-5; tentative D call: TRBD1 (6 bases). V lost 9 bases and J 4 bases, leaving 13 bases between the germline ends. CDR1 and CDR2 (germline): SGHTA, FQGNSA. The CDR3 is made up of 13 amino acids. CDR3 residues: CASSGQRNQPQHF. Here the CDR3 DNA reads TGTGCCAGTAGCGGACAGAGGAATCAGCCCCAGCATTTT. Based on the CDR3 plus reference TRBV7-2 and TRBJ1-5, the full variable domain is GAGVSQSPSNKVTEKGKDVELRCDPISGHTALYWYRQSLGQGLEFLIYFQGNSAPDKSGLPSDRFSAERTGGSVSTLTIQRTQQEDSAVYLCASSGQRNQPQHFGDGTRLSIL.